This T cell receptor beta chain was found in a study of T cells in localized non-small cell lung cancer. Data came from immunoSEQ multiplex PCR; TCRdb stores just in-frame clones and leaves some out. The table includes tens of thousands of clones, 80% to 90% detected once. Germline V lookup: CDR1 SGDLS, CDR2 YYNGEE. V was pared by 0 bases and J by 0 bases, with 12 bases between. The CDR3 contains 16 residues. This TCR was sampled from a female donor aged 60 or older with stage I lung adenocarcinoma. Source: peripheral blood, taken before any cancer treatment. This chain links TRBV9 with TRBJ1-2; D possibly corresponds to TRBD1 (6 bases). The CDR3 DNA reads as TGTGCCAGCAGCGTAGCAGTCGGGACAACTAACTATGGCTACACCTTC. Its translation: CASSVAVGTTNYGYTF. The full variable domain, with the rest looked up from reference TRBV9 and TRBJ1-2, is DSGVTQTPKHLITATGQRVTLRCSPRSGDLSVYWYQQSLDQGLQFLIQYYNGEERAKGNILERFSAQQFPDLHSELNLSSLELGDSALYFCASSVAVGTTNYGYTFGSGTRLTVV.